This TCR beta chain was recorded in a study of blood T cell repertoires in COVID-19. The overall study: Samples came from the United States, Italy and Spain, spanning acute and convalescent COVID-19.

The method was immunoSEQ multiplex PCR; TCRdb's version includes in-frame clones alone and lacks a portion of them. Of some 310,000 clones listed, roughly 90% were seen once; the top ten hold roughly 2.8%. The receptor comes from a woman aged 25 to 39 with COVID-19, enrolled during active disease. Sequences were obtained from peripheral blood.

The CDR3 coding sequence is TGTGCCAGCAGCTTGTCGAGGGTTGGGTATGGCTACACCTTC. Protein sequence: CASSLSRVGYGYTF. This sequence joins TRBV5-6 and TRBJ1-2; D remains ambiguous. The CDR3 spans 14 residues. Germline CDR1 is SGHDT and CDR2 is YYEEEE. The V end was cut by 1 base, the J end by 5 bases, with 12 bases between.